This T cell receptor (beta chain) stems from a study of T cells expressing NK-cell markers. Whole-study context: It was sorted CD3+CD56-NKG2C+, CD3+CD56+NKG2C- and CD3+CD56+NKG2C+ T cells that provided the TCR beta repertoires. Sequenced donors, eight in total, included seven who were HCMV-seropositive and one who was seronegative. Overall study findings and caveats: In a handful of donors, dominant clonotypes made up roughly 28.3-65% of CD3+CD56-NKG2C+ cells.

Each CDR3 protein gets one entry in TCRdb, which reprocessed the 5' RACE reads and gives no DNA. The specimen's table records hundreds of thousands of distinct CDR3 sequences. CDR3 length: 16 residues. Germline loops: CDR1 MNHNS, CDR2 SASEGT. Note on this clonotype: What it binds is unknown.

This sequence originates from a woman between 18 and 69 years old in good health. V gene TRBV6-1 combines with J gene TRBJ2-3. The sample consisted of blood T cells: a sorted CD56 or NKG2C T cell subset, CD4+ or CD8+ T cells, or bulk PBMC T cells (not recorded which). Here the CDR3 reads CASTELGGEGTDTQYF.